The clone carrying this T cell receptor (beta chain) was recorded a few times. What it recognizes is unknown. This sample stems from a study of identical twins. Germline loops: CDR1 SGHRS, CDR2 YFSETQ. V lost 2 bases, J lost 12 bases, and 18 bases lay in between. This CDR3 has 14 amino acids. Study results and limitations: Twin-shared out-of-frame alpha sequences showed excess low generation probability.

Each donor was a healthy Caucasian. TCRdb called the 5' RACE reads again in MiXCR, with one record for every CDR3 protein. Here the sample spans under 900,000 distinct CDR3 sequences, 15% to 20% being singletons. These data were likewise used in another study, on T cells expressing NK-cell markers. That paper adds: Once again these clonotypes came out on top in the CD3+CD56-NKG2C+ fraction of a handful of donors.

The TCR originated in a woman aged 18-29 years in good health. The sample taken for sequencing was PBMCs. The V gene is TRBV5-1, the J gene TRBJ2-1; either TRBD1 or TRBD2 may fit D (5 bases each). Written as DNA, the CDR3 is TGCGCCAGCAGCTTTTCTGGTAACCGGGACCGGCAGTTCTTC. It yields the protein CASSFSGNRDRQFF.